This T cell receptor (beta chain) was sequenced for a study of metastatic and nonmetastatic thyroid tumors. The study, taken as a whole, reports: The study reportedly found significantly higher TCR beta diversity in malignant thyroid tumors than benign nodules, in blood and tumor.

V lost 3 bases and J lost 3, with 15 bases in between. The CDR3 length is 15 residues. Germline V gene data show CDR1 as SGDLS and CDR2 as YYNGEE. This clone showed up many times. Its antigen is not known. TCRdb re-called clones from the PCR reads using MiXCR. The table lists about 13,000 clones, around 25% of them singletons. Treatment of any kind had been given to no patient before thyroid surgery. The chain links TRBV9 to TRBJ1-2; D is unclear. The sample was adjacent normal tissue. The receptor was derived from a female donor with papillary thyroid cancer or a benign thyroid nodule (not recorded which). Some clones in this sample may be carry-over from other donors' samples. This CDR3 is CASSGGPSVDYGYTF. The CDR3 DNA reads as TGTGCCAGCAGCGGCGGCCCTAGCGTGGACTATGGCTACACCTTC.